Following are 17 T cell receptor beta chains from one sample sequenced in a study of shared clonotypes between healthy human individuals. Using immunoSEQ multiplex PCR, the repertoire was profiled, and TCRdb retains in-frame clones only, with some absent. There are about 1.1 million clones in the sample; about 84% occur only once, and roughly 0.61% lies in the top ten. Sequencing was performed on memory CD4+ T cells from PBMCs. The subset here: CD45RA-negative fraction. The source of these receptors is a man aged 18 to 29 in good health. Some clones in this sample may be carry-over from other donors' samples.

The rearrangement uses TRBV9 and TRBJ2-5; TRBD2 aligns across 9 bases. The CDR3 covers 13 residues. J gave up 5 bases and V 8 bases, and 7 bases lay outside the gene matches. From germline, CDR1 is SGDLS and CDR2 YYNGEE. Here the CDR3 DNA reads TGTGCCAGTTCCGGGACTAGCAAGGAGACCCAGTACTTC. Residues: CASSGTSKETQYF. Filled out from reference TRBV9 and TRBJ2-5, the complete variable domain reads DSGVTQTPKHLITATGQRVTLRCSPRSGDLSVYWYQQSLDQGLQFLIQYYNGEERAKGNILERFSAQQFPDLHSELNLSSLELGDSALYFCASSGTSKETQYFGPGTRLLVL.

The chain uses TRBV15 and TRBJ2-5; D might be TRBD1 (6 bases). The CDR3 is made up of 15 amino acids. The V and J ends lost 0 bases and 5 bases respectively, with 13 bases between them. Germline CDR1 reads LNHNV; CDR2 reads YYDKDF (reference sequence). CDR3 region: CATSRDDRRGETQYF. DNA for the CDR3: TGTGCCACCAGCAGAGACGACAGGCGCGGTGAGACCCAGTACTTC.

The rearrangement uses TRBV7-6 and TRBJ1-6, with D hard to call. The CDR3 loop spans 13 amino acids. Trimming took 3 bases from V and 8 from J, leaving 8 bases between them. Per germline, CDR1 SGHVS and CDR2 FNYEAQ. CDR3 protein: CASSFGRDSPLHF. The CDR3 DNA sequence: TGTGCCAGCAGCTTCGGACGGGATTCACCCCTCCACTTT.

J is TRBJ2-5 and V is TRBV28; D is ambiguous. The germline gives CDR1 MDHEN, CDR2 SYDVKM. V lost 5 bases to trimming and J lost 7 bases, with 11 bases between them. This CDR3 has 12 amino acids. CDR3 amino acids: CASSPPWGTQYF. In nucleotides, the CDR3 is TGTGCCAGCAGTCCCCCCTGGGGGACCCAGTACTTC.

The chain is built from TRBV27 and TRBJ1-5; weak D call: TRBD1 (6 bases). Germline V gives CDR1 MNHEY, CDR2 SMNVEV (reference sequence). The germline V and J ends were trimmed by 0 bases and 7 bases, with 10 bases remaining between them. This CDR3 comprises 14 residues. CDR3 residues: CASSLSPGGQPQHF. Here the CDR3 DNA reads TGTGCCAGCAGTTTATCGCCGGGGGGCCAGCCCCAGCATTTT.

V usage is TRBV9 and J usage is TRBJ1-2; 7 bases map to TRBD1. With V trimmed by 0 bases and J by 10 bases, 9 bases remained unmatched. The CDR3 has 14 amino acids. Germline V CDR1 and CDR2: SGDLS, YYNGEE. The CDR3 bases are TGTGCCAGCAGCGTAGGGAACAGGGGAGGAGACTACACCTTC. This translates into CASSVGNRGGDYTF.

This sequence joins TRBV7-9 and TRBJ2-5, with no clear D. The CDR3 has 13 residues. Germline assignment: CDR1 SEHNR and CDR2 FQNEAQ (reference sequence). The V and J ends lost 7 bases and 3 bases respectively, with 12 bases between them. This chain's CDR3 is CASTPRSEETQYF. The CDR3 bases are TGTGCCAGCACCCCCCGCAGCGAAGAGACCCAGTACTTC.

The chain combines TRBV4-3 with TRBJ2-3; TRBD2 matches 10 bases. Trimming took 4 bases from V and 1 from J; bases not matched to a gene: 8. Germline CDR1 reads LGHNA; CDR2 reads YSLEER. CDR3 length: 17 amino acids. CDR3 sequence: CASSPSGTSARTDTQYF. CDR3 DNA: TGCGCCAGCAGCCCCTCCGGGACTAGCGCTCGCACAGATACGCAGTATTTT.

The gene calls are TRBV21-1 and TRBJ2-7; no check of the table's D call, TRBD2, against the DNA was made. TRBV21-1 is labeled a pseudogene. CDR3 size: 15 residues. The CDR3 loop reads CASSIARPPSYEQYF. The CDR3 DNA sequence: TGTGCCAGCAGCATTGCTAGACCTCCCTCCTACGAGCAGTACTTC.

This sequence joins TRBV12-5 and TRBJ2-3, with D perhaps being TRBD1 or TRBD2 (5 bases each). Trimming pared 6 bases from V and 1 base from J, leaving 8 bases between. The CDR3 totals 13 residues. Germline V gives CDR1 LGHNT, CDR2 FRNRAP. The CDR3 DNA sequence: TGTGCTAGTGGATGGGACGGCACAGATACGCAGTATTTT. This sequence encodes CASGWDGTDTQYF. The complete variable domain, with remaining parts taken from reference TRBV12-5 and TRBJ2-3, reads DARVTQTPRHKVTEMGQEVTMRCQPILGHNTVFWYRQTMMQGLELLAYFRNRAPLDDSGMPKDRFSAEMPDATLATLKIQPSEPRDSAVYFCASGWDGTDTQYFGPGTRLTVL.

Note on this clone: The sample carries other DNA sequences with the same CDR3. The chain has TRBV2 and TRBJ1-1; D gene ambiguous. This CDR3 is built from 13 residues. Germline V gene sequence: CDR1 SNHLY, CDR2 FYNNEI. Trimming cost V 1 base and J 0 bases, with 3 bases left between them. CDR3 loop: CASSEEMNTEAFF. The CDR3, as DNA: TGTGCCAGCAGTGAAGAAATGAACACTGAAGCTTTCTTT.

The J gene is TRBJ1-1, the V gene TRBV6-6; TRBD1 agrees at 11 bases. The CDR3 extends over 15 amino acids. CDR1 is MNHNY, CDR2 SVGAGI, per germline (reference sequence). Trimming removed 6 bases from V and 3 bases from J; junction bases left unmatched: 6. The CDR3 sequence is CASRLDRGPYTEAFF. For the CDR3, the DNA is TGTGCCAGCAGACTGGACAGGGGGCCCTACACTGAAGCTTTCTTT.

The V gene is TRBV5-6, the J gene TRBJ2-2; D call uncertain. Germline lookup yields CDR1 SGHDT and CDR2 YYEEEE. Trimming left V 1 base short and J 0 bases short, with 10 bases between. This CDR3 is 16 amino acids long. In DNA, the CDR3 is TGTGCCAGCAGCTTGCCACCCATAACGAACACCGGGGAGCTGTTTTTT. Its protein product is CASSLPPITNTGELFF.

CDR3 nucleotide sequence: TGTGCCAGCAGCCGAGGACAGGGGACCTACGAGCAGTACTTC. Its translation: CASSRGQGTYEQYF. The chain is built from TRBV7-2 and TRBJ2-7; 9 bases match TRBD1. Germline V gene data show CDR1 as SGHTA and CDR2 as FQGNSA. Trimming cost V 5 bases and J 2 bases; bases outside gene matches: 4. The CDR3 length is 14 residues.

The chain carries TRBV7-9 and TRBJ2-3; 9 bases map to TRBD1. CDR1 is SEHNR, CDR2 FQNEAQ, per germline (reference sequence). V shed 5 bases, J shed 5 bases, and the junction held 5 bases outside the gene matches. There are 14 residues in the CDR3. CDR3 sequence (DNA): TGTGCCAGCAGCCGGGACAGGGTCGGAGATACGCAGTATTTT. Its protein product is CASSRDRVGDTQYF.

A remark on this clone: Additional DNA sequences in this sample encode the identical CDR3. The rearrangement uses TRBV5-1 and TRBJ1-2; no reliable D call. The CDR3 is made up of 13 amino acids. CDR1 is SGHRS and CDR2 is YFSETQ in the germline V gene. Trimming removed 0 bases at V and 8 bases at J, with 11 bases between. CDR3 sequence reads: CASSLAGGGGYTF. CDR3 nucleotide sequence: TGCGCCAGCAGCTTGGCGGGTGGTGGGGGCTACACCTTC.

This clone was observed a handful of times. This chain joins TRBV28 and TRBJ1-2; TRBD1 matches 10 bases. The germline gives CDR1 MDHEN, CDR2 SYDVKM. With 6 bases clipped from V and 2 bases from J, the junction kept 15 bases outside the gene matches. The CDR3 runs 18 residues. CDR3 nucleotide sequence: TGTGCCAGCAGGGAGTTTGGGGACAGGGGTGAAGAGAACTATGGCTACACCTTC. Translation: CASREFGDRGEENYGYTF.